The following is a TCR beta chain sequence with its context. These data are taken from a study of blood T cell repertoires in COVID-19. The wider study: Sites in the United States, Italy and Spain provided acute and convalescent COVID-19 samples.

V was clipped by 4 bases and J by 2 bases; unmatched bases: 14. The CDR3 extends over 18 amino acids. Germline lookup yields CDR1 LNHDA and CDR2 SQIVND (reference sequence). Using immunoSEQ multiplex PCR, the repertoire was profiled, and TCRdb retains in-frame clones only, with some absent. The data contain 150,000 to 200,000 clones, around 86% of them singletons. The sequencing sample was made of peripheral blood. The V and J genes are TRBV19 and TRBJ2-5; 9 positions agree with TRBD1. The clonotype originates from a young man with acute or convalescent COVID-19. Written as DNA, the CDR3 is TGTGCCAGTAGTACATACAGGGGGCCCACGTCCCTTCAAGAGACCCAGTACTTC. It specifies CASSTYRGPTSLQETQYF.